This T cell receptor (beta chain) was recovered during a study of blood T cells in healthy people across ages (dated by TCRdb to about 2015). Describing the broader study: In model experiments, template switching captured about one uniquely barcoded TCR beta cDNA molecule for every two T cells. To track age-related changes in TCR beta repertoire diversity, the study relied on deep sequencing normalized with unique cDNA molecular identifiers. For two donors (one aged 18 to 30 and one aged 80 or older), the study analyzed two additional independent replicas of 1 million unique cDNA reads from the same blood draw. Donors were grouped into four age groups: young (average 16 years), middle-aged (roughly 40), aged (around 60) and long-lived (over 80). Findings and caveats that apply to the study as a whole: Total diversity estimates from one million sequenced T cells were considered lower bounds and underestimates. A strong correlation was found between observed TCR beta diversity and the percentage of naive T cells measured by flow cytometry. Compared with the aged group, more naive CD4+ T cells, fewer expanded clones and increased TCR diversity were shown by the long-lived group, suggesting age selection. Observed TCR beta diversity per million T cells fell roughly linearly with age, and a significant reduction was already apparent by age approximately 40. Since profiling was done on bulk unsorted PBMCs, naive and antigen-experienced compartments could not be conclusively compared. Because donor CMV infection status was unknown, age-related changes in expanded clonotypes were potentially confounded.

The donors were roughly 40 Caucasian individuals from Russia, aged roughly 6 to 100 years, who were systemically healthy. Each donor gave 8 to 10 milliliters of peripheral blood, drawn into EDTA-treated Vacutainer tubes. PBMCs were isolated by Ficoll-Paque density-gradient centrifugation, with at least 6 million obtained per sample. Trizol reagent was used to extract total RNA from the PBMCs, yielding at least 6 micrograms per sample. For every donor, an aliquot of PBMCs went through flow cytometry to measure the percentages of naive CD45RAhigh/CD27high T cells. To note about this clonotype: Its cognate antigen has yet to be identified. No quality values exist for individual bases; no much larger clone is one base distant.

The library was built by means of 5' RACE. The sequencer was an Illumina HiSeq 2500. A second PCR of about 6 to 11 cycles was performed with a sample-barcoded 5' primer and a J-beta primer mix. A unique molecular identifier was introduced onto each TCR beta cDNA molecule by a template-switch 5' adaptor carrying 12 random nucleotides. At least 2.5 million CDR3-containing paired-end reads were obtained from each sample. First-strand cDNA was synthesized from all RNA with the Mint cDNA synthesis kit, primed by a TRBC-specific oligonucleotide. Following uracil-DNA glycosylase treatment, all cDNA underwent a first 18-cycle PCR with the universal primers M1SS and BC2_uni_R. The study's own analysis went as follows. For normalization, 1 million high-quality reads, each with a distinct molecular identifier, were randomly selected from each sample. Reads with shared molecular identifiers were discarded instead of being binned into consensus sequences. MiTCR, with a Q25 quality threshold and the strictest error-elimination algorithm, was used for CDR3 identification, clonotype clustering and error correction. A nonparametric unseen species model with Euler transformation was used to estimate a lower bound on total TCR beta diversity. The public sequencing data were trimmed at Q25 with fastp and processed into clonotypes with MiXCR by TCRdb, which kept only in-frame beta chains. Records with the same CDR3 protein are collapsed into one entry carrying the most frequent genes and DNA. TCRdb, not the original authors, processed these V and J calls. Counted in this sample were 750,000 or so distinct CDR3 sequences; about 25% of them appeared once. The top ten clonotypes cover just under 9.5% of the sample.

Taken from the germline V gene, the CDR1 and CDR2 loops are ENHRY and SYGVKD. The germline ends are 8 bases apart after V is trimmed by 4 bases and J by 2 bases. From cysteine to phenylalanine, the CDR3 is 13 amino acids long. The read is trimmed to its CDR3 DNA, 39 bases read in frame from base 1. The same data also contributed to another study, on T cells of mothers and their children. As described in the second report: The donors were nine systemically healthy Caucasian individuals, made up of three mothers and their six children. cDNA synthesis consumed the entire amount of extracted RNA, loaded at about 1.6 ug RNA in each 15 ul reaction. In the second PCR, the M1S primer added sample barcodes and 2-4 random nucleotides. Each mother yielded over 9 million TCR beta CDR3 reads and each child roughly 3 million reads. TCR recombination output is similarly shaped by thymic selection in related and unrelated pairs, with a minor effect exerted by inherited differences. Normalized repertoire overlap was always found to be slightly, but never significantly, higher in related mother-child pairs than in unrelated mother-child pairs. No persistent microchimeric T cell clones were detected, at a sensitivity of roughly 100 clones per million clonotypes. Deep NGS was used in the study to compare the TCR beta repertoires of mothers and children and to look for features that separate related mother-child pairs from unrelated individuals. The mean age was roughly 44 +/- 4 years for the mothers and roughly 11 +/- 4 years for the children. After adapter ligation was performed with NEBNext reagents, the libraries were sequenced on an Illumina HiSeq 2000 with 100+100 nt paired-end reads. To prevent cross-contamination, the mother and child libraries were prepared a month apart and were sequenced in separate runs. Between about 500,000 and 2,100,000 distinct TCR beta clonotypes were identified per donor. Naive TCR beta clonotypes were estimated from low-frequency clonotypes matched to each donor's FACS-determined naive share, without sorting.

Material for sequencing was blood. The TCR was taken from a boy aged 5-17 years in good health. The rearrangement combines TRBV10-3 with TRBJ2-5; too little of a D gene remains to name it. The CDR3: CAISGATQETQYF. The DNA sequence is given as TGTGCCATCAGTGGGGCAACACAAGAGACCCAGTACTTC.